This T cell receptor beta chain was found in a study of cytotoxic CD8 clonotypes in ibrutinib-treated CLL. Germline V gene data show CDR1 as LNHDA and CDR2 as SQIVND (reference sequence). The CDR3 runs to 13 residues. The V gene end was trimmed by 5 bases and the J gene end by 4 bases; junction bases not matched to a gene: 3. Libraries were prepared by immunoSEQ multiplex PCR; TCRdb keeps only in-frame clonotypes and omits some of them. In the table there are 40,000 to 50,000 clones, roughly three fifths of which are singletons. This receptor was identified in a human donor with chronic lymphocytic leukemia. The sample was PBMCs, taken after 24 months of ibrutinib treatment. V and J are TRBV19 and TRBJ2-5; TRBD1 aligns across 8 bases. The CDR3 is CASSPDRGETQYF. CDR3 sequence (DNA): TGTGCCAGTAGTCCAGACAGGGGAGAGACCCAGTACTTC. Full variable domain (rest looked up from reference TRBV19 and TRBJ2-5): DGGITQSPKYLFRKEGQNVTLSCEQNLNHDAMYWYRQDPGQGLRLIYYSQIVNDFQKGDIAEGYSVSREKKESFPLTVTSAQKNPTAFYLCASSPDRGETQYFGPGTRLLVL.